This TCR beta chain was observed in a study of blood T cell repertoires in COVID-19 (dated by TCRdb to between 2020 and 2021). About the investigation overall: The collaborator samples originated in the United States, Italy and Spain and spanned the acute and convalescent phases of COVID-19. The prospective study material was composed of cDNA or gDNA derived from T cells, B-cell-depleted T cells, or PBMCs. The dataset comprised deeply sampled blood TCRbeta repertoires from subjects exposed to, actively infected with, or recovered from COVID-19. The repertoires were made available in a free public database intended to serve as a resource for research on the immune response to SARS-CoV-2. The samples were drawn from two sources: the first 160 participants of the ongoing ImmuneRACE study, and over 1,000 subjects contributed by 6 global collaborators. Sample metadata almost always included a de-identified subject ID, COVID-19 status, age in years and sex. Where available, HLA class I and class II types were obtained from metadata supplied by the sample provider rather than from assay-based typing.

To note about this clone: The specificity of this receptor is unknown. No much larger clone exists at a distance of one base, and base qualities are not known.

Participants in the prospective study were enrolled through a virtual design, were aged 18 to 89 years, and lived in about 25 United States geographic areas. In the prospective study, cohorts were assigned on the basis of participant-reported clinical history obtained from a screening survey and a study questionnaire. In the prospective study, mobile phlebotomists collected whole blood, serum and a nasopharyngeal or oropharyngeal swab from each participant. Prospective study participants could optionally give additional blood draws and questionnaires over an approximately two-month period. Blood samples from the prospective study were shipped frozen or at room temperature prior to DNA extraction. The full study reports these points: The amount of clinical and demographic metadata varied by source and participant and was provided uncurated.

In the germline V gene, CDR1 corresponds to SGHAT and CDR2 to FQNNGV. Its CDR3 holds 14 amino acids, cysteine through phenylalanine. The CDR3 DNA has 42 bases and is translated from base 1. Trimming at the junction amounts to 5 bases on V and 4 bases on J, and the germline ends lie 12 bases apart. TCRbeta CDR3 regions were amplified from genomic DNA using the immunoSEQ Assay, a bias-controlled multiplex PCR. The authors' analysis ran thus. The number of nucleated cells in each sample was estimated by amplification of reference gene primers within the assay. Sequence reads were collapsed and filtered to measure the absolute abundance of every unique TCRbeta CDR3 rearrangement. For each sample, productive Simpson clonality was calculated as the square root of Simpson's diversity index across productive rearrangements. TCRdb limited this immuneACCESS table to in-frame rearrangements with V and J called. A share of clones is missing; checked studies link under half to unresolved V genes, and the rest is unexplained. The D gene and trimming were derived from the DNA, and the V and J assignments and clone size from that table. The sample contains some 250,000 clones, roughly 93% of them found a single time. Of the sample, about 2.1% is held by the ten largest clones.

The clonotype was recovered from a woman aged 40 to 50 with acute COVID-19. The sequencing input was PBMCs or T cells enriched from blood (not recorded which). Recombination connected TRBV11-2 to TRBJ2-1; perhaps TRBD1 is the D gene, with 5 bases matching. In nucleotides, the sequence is TGTGCCAGCAGCCTCAGGACAAATTACAATGAGCAGTTCTTC. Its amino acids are CASSLRTNYNEQFF.